The 10 T cell receptor beta chains presented below share a single source sample, sequenced in a study of T cells in Graves' hyperthyroidism and ophthalmopathy. Amplified TCR beta CDR3 regions came from RNA transcripts. The HTBI primer set drove a first-round RT-PCR of the TCR CDR3. Using its own MiXCR run on the multiplex PCR reads, TCRdb lists one record per CDR3 protein. The sample includes 350,000 or so distinct CDR3 sequences, around 18% of them seen just once. Source material: blood. Every receptor here comes from a woman in her thirties or forties with Graves' ophthalmopathy.

This clonotype has at least ten counts. This chain joins TRBV6-2 or TRBV6-3 and TRBJ1-1, with D perhaps matching TRBD1 (6 bases). In germline, CDR1 is MNHEY, CDR2 SVGEGT. Deletions cut 2 bases from V and 1 base from J, with 20 bases between. This CDR3 spans 18 amino acids. DNA for the CDR3: TGTGCCAGCAGTTACACGCTACAGGGAGAGGTCGGGAACACTGAAGCTTTCTTT. Translation gives CASSYTLQGEVGNTEAFF.

This clonotype was found many times. The chain joins TRBV7-2 to TRBJ2-2, with 10 bases that match TRBD2. The trim removed 1 base at V and 6 bases at J, leaving 2 bases unmatched. Looked up from germline, CDR1 is SGHTA and CDR2 is FQGNSA. The CDR3 covers 15 residues. The CDR3 spells CASSLVLAGAGELFF. In nucleotides, the CDR3 is TGTGCCAGCAGCTTAGTCCTAGCGGGAGCCGGGGAGCTGTTTTTT.

The chain carries TRBV6-2 or TRBV6-3 and TRBJ2-5; 7 bases are shared with TRBD2. Looked up from germline, CDR1 is MNHEY and CDR2 is SVGEGT. With V trimmed by 7 bases and J by 5 bases, 7 bases remained unmatched. The CDR3 consists of 13 residues. In DNA form, the CDR3 reads TGTGCCAGCAATGAGCGGGGCTGGGAGACCCAGTACTTC. Protein: CASNERGWETQYF.

The chain couples TRBV11-2 to TRBJ1-2, with TRBD1 as a possible D gene (5 bases). The CDR3 is 13 residues long. The V gene lost 5 bases and the J gene lost 6 bases, with 13 bases spanning the gap. Germline V gene data show CDR1 as SGHAT and CDR2 as FQNNGV. The CDR3: CASSPGRRDGYTF. The CDR3 nucleotides are TGTGCCAGCAGCCCGGGGCGGCGGGATGGCTACACCTTC.

Ten or more counts support this clonotype. The chain recombines TRBV12-3 or TRBV12-4 with TRBJ1-2, with 10 positions matching TRBD1. The V gene end was trimmed by 5 bases and the J gene end by 4 bases; junction bases not matched to a gene: 7. This CDR3 spans 15 amino acids. The CDR3 loop reads CASSPEGTGVYGYTF. For the CDR3, the DNA is TGTGCCAGCAGTCCGGAGGGGACAGGGGTCTATGGCTACACCTTC.

This clonotype was counted at least ten times. The chain links TRBV18 to TRBJ2-2, with TRBD2 matching over 8 bases. This CDR3 region has 15 residues. Germline V CDR1 and CDR2: KGHSH, LQKENI. Unmatched junction bases numbered 5, after V lost 4 bases and J lost 4 bases. CDR3 region: CASSRDGRATGELFF. For the CDR3, the DNA is TGTGCCAGCTCACGCGACGGGAGGGCCACCGGGGAGCTGTTTTTT.

This clonotype has at least ten counts. V usage is TRBV12-3 or TRBV12-4 and J usage is TRBJ1-6; D is perhaps TRBD1 (6 bases). Trimming shortened V by 0 bases and J by 10 bases, and 10 bases separated the two germline ends. The CDR3 extends over 14 amino acids. The CDR3 sequence is CASSLAGGFSPLHF. The CDR3 DNA reads TGTGCCAGCAGTTTAGCAGGGGGATTCTCACCCCTCCACTTT.

Notes on this clonotype: The junction departs from germline at one end; a sequencing error may be responsible. The gene calls are TRBV6-5 and TRBJ1-1; D perhaps matches TRBD1 (5 bases). This CDR3 has 16 amino acids. Germline V gene lookup returns CDR1 MNHEY and CDR2 SVGAGI. The CDR3, as DNA: TGTGCCAGCAGTCACCCACGGCAGGGCGAGAACACAGAAGCCTTCTTT. Protein sequence: CASSHPRQGENTEAFF.

The genes are TRBV27 and TRBJ1-6; 8 nucleotides agree with TRBD1. J lost 6 bases, V lost 8 bases, and 3 bases had no gene match. The CDR3 spans 13 residues. Germline-derived CDR1 and CDR2 are MNHEY and SMNVEV (reference sequence). The CDR3 DNA reads TGTGCCAGCCGGACAGGGACTAATTCACCCCTCCACTTT. Residues: CASRTGTNSPLHF.

This clonotype appeared a few times. Here the CDR3 reads CASSSLQGVTEAFF. The DNA for the CDR3 is TGTGCCAGTAGTTCCCTCCAGGGGGTCACTGAAGCTTTCTTT. V gene TRBV19 combines with J gene TRBJ1-1, with 7 bases fitting TRBD1. The germline V gene encodes CDR1 LNHDA and CDR2 SQIVND (reference sequence). The CDR3 contains 14 residues. V dropped 5 bases and J dropped 4; count of bases not matched to a gene: 7.